The clone carrying this T cell receptor beta chain was picked up a small number of times. The CDR3 contains 16 residues. Unmatched junction bases numbered 12, after V lost 7 bases and J lost 5 bases. CDR1 and CDR2 from the germline V gene are SGHRS and YFSETQ. This sample is part of a study of blood T cells in healthy people across ages. It was with a sample-barcoded 5' primer and a J-beta primer mix that a second PCR of about 6 to 11 cycles was run. Each CDR3 protein gets one entry after TCRdb re-called the 5' RACE reads with MiXCR. The sample includes some 1.4 million distinct CDR3 sequences, about 43% of them seen just once.

Specimen: blood. This chain joins TRBV5-1 and TRBJ2-1; 10 bases match TRBD2. The clonotype comes from a woman between 18 and 29 years old in good health. CDR3 DNA sequence: TGCGCCAGCCTCCCCCGGGCTAGCGGGGGTCACAATGAGCAGTTCTTC. It encodes CASLPRASGGHNEQFF.